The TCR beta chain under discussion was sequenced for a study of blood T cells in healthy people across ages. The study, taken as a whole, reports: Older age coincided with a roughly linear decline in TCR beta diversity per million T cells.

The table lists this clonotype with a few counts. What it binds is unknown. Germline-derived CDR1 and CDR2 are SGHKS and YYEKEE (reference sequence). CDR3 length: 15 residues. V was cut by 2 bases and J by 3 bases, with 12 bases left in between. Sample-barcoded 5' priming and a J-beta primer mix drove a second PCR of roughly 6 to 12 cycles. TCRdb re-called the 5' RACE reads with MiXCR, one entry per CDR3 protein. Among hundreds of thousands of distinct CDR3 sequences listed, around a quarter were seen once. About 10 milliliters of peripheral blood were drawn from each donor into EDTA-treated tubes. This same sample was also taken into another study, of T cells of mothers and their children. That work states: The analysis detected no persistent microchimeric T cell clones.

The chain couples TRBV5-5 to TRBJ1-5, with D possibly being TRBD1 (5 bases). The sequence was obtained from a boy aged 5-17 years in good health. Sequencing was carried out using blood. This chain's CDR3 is CASSFGTADNQPQHF. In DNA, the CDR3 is TGTGCCAGCAGCTTTGGGACGGCCGACAATCAGCCCCAGCATTTT. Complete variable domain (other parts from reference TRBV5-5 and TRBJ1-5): DAGVTQSPTHLIKTRGQQVTLRCSPISGHKSVSWYQQVLGQGPQFIFQYYEKEERGRGNFPDRFSARQFPNYSSELNVNALLLGDSALYLCASSFGTADNQPQHFGDGTRLSIL.